This section outlines one T cell receptor beta chain sequence together with its context. Antigen unknown. The V and J ends lost 2 bases and 2 bases respectively, with 9 bases between them. Germline V lookup: CDR1 MNHEY, CDR2 SVGAGI. The CDR3 sequence is 14 residues long. Using immunoSEQ multiplex PCR, the repertoire was profiled, and TCRdb retains in-frame clones only, with some absent. The table has just over 150,000 clones, more than 90% seen once. The sample belongs to a study of T cell responses to AZD1222 COVID-19 vaccine. Study findings and constraints: Donors skewed white British and female; clonal diversity was possibly underestimated. Two AZD1222 doses significantly raised spike-specific TCR breadth and depth over controls.

The clonotype originates from an adult who received the AZD1222 COVID-19 vaccine. The chain couples TRBV6-5 to TRBJ1-1, with D possibly matching TRBD1 (6 bases). This sample comprised peripheral blood, obtained 28 days after the second AZD1222 dose. CDR3 residues: CASSYKGGNTEAFF. The CDR3 DNA sequence: TGTGCCAGCAGTTACAAGGGGGGTAACACTGAAGCTTTCTTT.